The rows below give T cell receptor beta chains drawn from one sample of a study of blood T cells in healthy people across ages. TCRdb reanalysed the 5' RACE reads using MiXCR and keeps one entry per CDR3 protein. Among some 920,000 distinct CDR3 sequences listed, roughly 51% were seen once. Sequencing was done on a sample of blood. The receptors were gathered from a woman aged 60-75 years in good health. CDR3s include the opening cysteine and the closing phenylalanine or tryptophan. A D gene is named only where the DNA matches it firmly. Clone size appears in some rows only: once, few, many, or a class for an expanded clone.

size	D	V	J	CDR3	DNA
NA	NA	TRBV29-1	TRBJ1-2	CSVVGDNFNYGYTF	TGCAGCGTTGTTGGGGATAACTTTAACTATGGCTACACCTTC
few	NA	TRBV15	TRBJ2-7	CATSRDGGAYEQYF	TGTGCCACCAGCAGAGATGGCGGGGCCTACGAGCAGTACTTC
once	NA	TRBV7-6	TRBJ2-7	CASSVVVGREQYF	TGTGCCAGCAGCGTAGTTGTAGGTCGGGAGCAGTACTTC
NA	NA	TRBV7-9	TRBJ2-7	CASSSGRSAFGGEQYF	TGTGCCAGCAGCTCCGGGAGATCCGCCTTCGGGGGCGAGCAGTACTTC
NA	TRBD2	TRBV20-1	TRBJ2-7	CSASTTSSYEQYF	TGCAGTGCTTCCACGACTAGCTCATACGAGCAGTACTTC
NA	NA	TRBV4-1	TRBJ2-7	CASSPIKAGTYEQYF	TGCGCCAGCAGCCCCATTAAGGCGGGTACCTACGAGCAGTACTTC
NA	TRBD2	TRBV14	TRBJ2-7	CASSQAQRGSYEQYF	TGTGCCAGCAGCCAAGCCCAGCGGGGATCCTACGAGCAGTACTTC
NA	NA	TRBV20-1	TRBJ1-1	CSAEGFLVQGRTEAFF	TGCAGTGCTGAAGGGTTTCTCGTGCAGGGTCGAACCGAAGCTTTCTTT
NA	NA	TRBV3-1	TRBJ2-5	CASSQGRKETQYF	TGTGCCAGCAGCCAGGGTAGGAAAGAGACCCAGTACTTC
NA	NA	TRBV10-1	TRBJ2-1	CASSGPLTGLSYNEQFF	TGCGCCAGCAGTGGGCCTCTTACAGGGCTTTCCTACAATGAGCAGTTCTTC
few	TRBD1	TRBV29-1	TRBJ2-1	CSATGQGRSYNEQFF	TGCAGCGCAACTGGACAGGGACGGTCGTACAATGAGCAGTTCTTC
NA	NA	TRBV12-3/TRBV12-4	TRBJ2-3	CASSQSGPKADAQYF	TGTGCCAGCAGCCAGAGCGGGCCGAAAGCAGATGCGCAGTATTTT
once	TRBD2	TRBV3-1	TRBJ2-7	CASSQVSGRAHNEQYF	TGTGCCAGCAGCCAAGTCTCCGGGAGGGCCCACAATGAGCAGTACTTC
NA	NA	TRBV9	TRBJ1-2	CASSPKARGRTGDYGYTF	TGTGCCAGCAGCCCAAAGGCCAGGGGTCGCACGGGGGACTATGGCTACACCTTC
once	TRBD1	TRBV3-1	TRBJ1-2	CASSQAGGRSYGYTF	TGTGCCAGCAGCCAAGCAGGGGGGCGTAGTTATGGCTACACCTTC
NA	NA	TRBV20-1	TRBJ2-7	CSARDLWRETYEQYF	TGCAGTGCTAGAGATCTATGGCGGGAAACCTACGAGCAGTACTTC
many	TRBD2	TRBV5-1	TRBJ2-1	CASSSTLSPSGRLQFF	TGCGCCAGCAGCTCGACCTTGAGTCCTAGCGGGAGGCTGCAGTTCTTC
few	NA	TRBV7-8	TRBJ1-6	CASSLGGTGETPLHF	TGTGCCAGCAGCTTAGGTGGGACCGGGGAGACACCCCTCCACTTT
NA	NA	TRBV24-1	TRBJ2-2	CATSDPPAGMDGELFF	TGTGCCACCAGTGATCCCCCGGCGGGTATGGACGGGGAGCTGTTTTTT
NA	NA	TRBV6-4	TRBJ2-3	CASSDSHTDTQYF	TGTGCCAGCAGTGACTCTCACACAGATACGCAGTATTTT
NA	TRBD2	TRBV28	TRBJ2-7	CASSPLLAETYEQYF	TGTGCCAGCAGTCCGTTACTAGCGGAGACCTACGAGCAGTACTTC
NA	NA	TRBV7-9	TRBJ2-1	CASTHSTDRYNEQFF	TGTGCCAGCACCCACTCCACAGATCGCTACAATGAGCAGTTCTTC
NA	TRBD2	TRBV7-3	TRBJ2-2	CASSAGLAGATGELFF	TGTGCCAGCAGCGCTGGACTAGCGGGAGCCACCGGGGAGCTGTTTTTT
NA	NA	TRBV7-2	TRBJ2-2	CASSRKVPANTGELFF	TGTGCCAGCAGCCGCAAGGTACCAGCGAACACCGGGGAGCTGTTTTTT
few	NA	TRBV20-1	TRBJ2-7	CSAQDQGSYEQYF	TGCAGTGCTCAAGACCAGGGGTCCTACGAGCAGTACTTC
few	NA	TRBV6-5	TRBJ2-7	CASSYSGTESFESYEQYF	TGTGCCAGCAGTTACTCGGGGACGGAAAGTTTTGAATCCTACGAGCAGTACTTC
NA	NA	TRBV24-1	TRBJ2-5	CATSGQKGQRLLETQYF	TGTGCCACCAGTGGCCAAAAAGGACAGAGACTACTAGAGACCCAGTACTTC
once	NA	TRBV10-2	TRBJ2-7	CASRSGLNYEQYF	TGCGCCAGCAGATCGGGACTTAACTACGAGCAGTACTTC
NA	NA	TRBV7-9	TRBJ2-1	CASSFLGGLETQFF	TGTGCCAGCAGCTTCCTAGGGGGGCTAGAGACCCAGTTCTTC
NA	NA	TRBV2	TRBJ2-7	CASSVTGSSEQYF	TGTGCCAGCAGCGTTACAGGGTCGAGCGAGCAGTACTTC
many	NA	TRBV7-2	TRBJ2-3	CASRPAATDTQYF	TGTGCCAGCAGGCCAGCGGCCACAGATACGCAGTATTTT
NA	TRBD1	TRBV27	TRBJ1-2	CASSFLWTGTGGYTF	TGTGCCAGCAGTTTCCTATGGACAGGGACGGGTGGCTACACCTTC
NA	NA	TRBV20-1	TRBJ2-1	CSAEGREDEQFF	TGCAGTGCTGAGGGACGCGAGGATGAGCAGTTCTTC